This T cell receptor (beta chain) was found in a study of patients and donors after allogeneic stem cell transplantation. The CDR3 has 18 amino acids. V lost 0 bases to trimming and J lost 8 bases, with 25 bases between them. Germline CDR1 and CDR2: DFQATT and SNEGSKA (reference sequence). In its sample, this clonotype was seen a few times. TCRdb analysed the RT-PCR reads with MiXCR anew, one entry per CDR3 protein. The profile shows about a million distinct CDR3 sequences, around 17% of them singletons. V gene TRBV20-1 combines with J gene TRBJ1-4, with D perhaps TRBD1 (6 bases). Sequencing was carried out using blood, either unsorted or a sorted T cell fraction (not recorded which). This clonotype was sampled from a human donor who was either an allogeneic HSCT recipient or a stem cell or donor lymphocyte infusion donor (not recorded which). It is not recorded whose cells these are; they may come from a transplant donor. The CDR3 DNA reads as TGCAGTGCTAGAGATATCCCCAAACCCGGGGGCAGGGAGGAAAAACTGTTTTTT. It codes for CSARDIPKPGGREEKLFF.